Shown below are 9 T cell receptor beta chains from a single sample sequenced in a study of beta chain features in type 1 diabetes. Antigens of these TCRs are unknown. Expressed TCRB transcripts were sequenced, since all the RNA that had been isolated was reverse transcribed. Profiled with immunoSEQ multiplex PCR; TCRdb holds only in-frame clones, not every one. This sample carries almost 350,000 clones, about a tenth of them seen once, and the ten largest clones take about 1%. General study results and limits: There was a moderate but significant shortening of TCRB CDR3s in all four CD4+ subsets of Type 1 diabetes patients.

Source material: central memory CD4+ T cells from blood. All receptors derive from a man aged 30 to 45 with type 1 diabetes.

The rearrangement links TRBV15 to TRBJ2-7; 9 bases match TRBD1. There are 15 residues in the CDR3. V trimming: 1 base; J trimming: 6 bases; junction bases outside the gene matches: 7. The germline V gene has CDR1 LNHNV and CDR2 YYDKDF (reference sequence). In DNA form, the CDR3 reads TGTGCCACCAGCAGAGGGACAGGGGTGGTTAGCGAGCAGTACTTC. This translates into CATSRGTGVVSEQYF.

The rearrangement joins TRBV11-2 to TRBJ1-1; D not resolved. This CDR3 has 13 residues. Trimming shortened V by 7 bases and J by 1 base, and 10 bases separated the two germline ends. CDR1 and CDR2 from the germline V gene are SGHAT and FQNNGV. This CDR3 reads CASTRAGNTEAFF. CDR3 nucleotide sequence: TGTGCCAGCACCCGGGCAGGGAACACTGAAGCTTTCTTT.

The chain links TRBV29-1 to TRBJ2-1; D uncertain. The CDR3 runs to 14 residues. Germline V gives CDR1 SQVTM, CDR2 ANQGSEA. The DNA for the CDR3 is TGCACCATGGGCGGTCGGGTTTCTTGCAATGAGCAGTTCTTC. It specifies CTMGGRVSCNEQFF.

V usage is TRBV5-1 and J usage is TRBJ1-5; D call uncertain. Deletions cut 5 bases from V and 0 bases from J, with 9 bases between. Germline V CDR1 and CDR2: SGHRS, YFSETQ. This CDR3 has 14 residues. The CDR3 nucleotides read TGCGCCAGCAGGGTCGGGGATAGCAATCAGCCCCAGCATTTT. Protein sequence: CASRVGDSNQPQHF. The full variable domain, in which reference TRBV5-1 and TRBJ1-5 provide the parts outside the CDR3, is KAGVTQTPRYLIKTRGQQVTLSCSPISGHRSVSWYQQTPGQGLQFLFEYFSETQRNKGNFPGRFSGRQFSNSRSEMNVSTLELGDSALYLCASRVGDSNQPQHFGDGTRLSIL.

The genes are TRBV5-1 and TRBJ2-2; 7 positions agree with TRBD1. V was pared by 2 bases and J by 0 bases, with 7 bases of the junction left unmatched. The length of the CDR3 is 17 residues. CDR1 and CDR2 from the germline V gene are SGHRS and YFSETQ. The CDR3 nucleotides read TGCGCCAGCAGCTTTCACCCGACAGGGCCGAACACCGGGGAGCTGTTTTTT. It codes for CASSFHPTGPNTGELFF.

This clone turned up a few times. V gene TRBV5-1 combines with J gene TRBJ2-6; D not resolved. The V gene's germline CDR1 is SGHRS and CDR2 YFSETQ. Trimming took off 0 bases at V and 2 bases at J, with 9 bases between the two ends. This CDR3 contains 16 residues. CDR3 nucleotides: TGCGCCAGCAGCTTGGCAGACCGTACTGGGGCCAACGTCCTGACTTTC. It codes for CASSLADRTGANVLTF.

This clone has a count of ten or more. The gene calls are TRBV7-9 and TRBJ1-1; no definite D call. Germline V gene data show CDR1 as SEHNR and CDR2 as FQNEAQ (reference sequence). Deletions cut 8 bases from V and 3 bases from J, with 10 bases between. There are 12 residues in the CDR3. The CDR3 DNA reads as TGTGCCAGCTTGCGGGTAGACACTGAAGCTTTCTTT. It is translated as CASLRVDTEAFF.

The rearrangement joins TRBV9 to TRBJ2-1; 9 bases are shared with TRBD2. The CDR3 has 15 residues. CDR1 and CDR2 from the germline V gene are SGDLS and YYNGEE. Trimming took 4 bases from V and 3 from J; bases not matched to a gene: 5. The CDR3 spells CASSLAGTDYNEQFF. CDR3 DNA: TGTGCCAGCAGCCTAGCGGGGACAGACTACAATGAGCAGTTCTTC.

The chain uses TRBV5-6 and TRBJ2-5, with D tentatively TRBD2 (6 bases). This CDR3 comprises 13 residues. Germline assignment: CDR1 SGHDT and CDR2 YYEEEE. V dropped 1 base and J dropped 5 bases, with 9 bases sitting between them. The CDR3 DNA follows: TGTGCCAGCAGCTTGTACAGCGGGGAGACCCAGTACTTC. It encodes CASSLYSGETQYF.